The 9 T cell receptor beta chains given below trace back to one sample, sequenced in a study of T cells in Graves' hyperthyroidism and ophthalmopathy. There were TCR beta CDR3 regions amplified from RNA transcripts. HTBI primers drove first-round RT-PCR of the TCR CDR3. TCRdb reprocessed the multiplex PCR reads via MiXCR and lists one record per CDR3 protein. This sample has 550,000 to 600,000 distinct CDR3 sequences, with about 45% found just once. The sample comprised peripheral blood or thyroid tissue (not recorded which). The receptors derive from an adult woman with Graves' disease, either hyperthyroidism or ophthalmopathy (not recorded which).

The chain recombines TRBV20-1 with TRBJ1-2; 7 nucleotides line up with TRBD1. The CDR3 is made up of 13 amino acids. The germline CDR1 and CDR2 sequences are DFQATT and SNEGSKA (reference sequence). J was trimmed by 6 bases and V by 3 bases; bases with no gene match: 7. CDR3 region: CSARNRDRDGYTF. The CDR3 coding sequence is TGCAGTGCTAGGAACCGGGACAGAGATGGCTACACCTTC.

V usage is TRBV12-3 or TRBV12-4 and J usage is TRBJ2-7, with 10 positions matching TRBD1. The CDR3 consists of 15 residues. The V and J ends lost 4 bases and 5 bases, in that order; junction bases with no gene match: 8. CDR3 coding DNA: TGTGCCAGCAGTTGGCCGGGACAGGGGCCTCACGAGCAGTACTTC. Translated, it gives CASSWPGQGPHEQYF.

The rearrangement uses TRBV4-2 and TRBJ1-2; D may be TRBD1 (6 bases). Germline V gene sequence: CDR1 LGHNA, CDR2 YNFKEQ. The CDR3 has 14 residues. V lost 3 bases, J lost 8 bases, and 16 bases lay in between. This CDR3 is CASSHGQMNWGYTF. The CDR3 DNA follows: TGTGCCAGCAGCCACGGACAGATGAATTGGGGCTACACCTTC.

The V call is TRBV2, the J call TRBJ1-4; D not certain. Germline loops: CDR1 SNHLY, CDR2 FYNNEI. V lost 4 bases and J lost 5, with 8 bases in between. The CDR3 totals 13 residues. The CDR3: CASSVILNEKLFF. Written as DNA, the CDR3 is TGTGCCAGCAGTGTTATTCTGAATGAAAAACTGTTTTTT.

CDR3 coding DNA: TGTGCCAGCAGCTTCCGGACAGGCGCGCGCTACACCTTC. Translation gives CASSFRTGARYTF. The gene calls are TRBV7-8 and TRBJ1-2; 7 bases agree with TRBD1. This CDR3 comprises 13 residues. The germline CDR1 and CDR2 sequences are SGHVS and FQNEAQ. The V gene end was trimmed by 3 bases and the J gene end by 9 bases; junction bases not matched to a gene: 7. Looking up the rest from reference TRBV7-8 and TRBJ1-2 gives the full variable domain: GAGVSQSPRYKVAKRGQDVALRCDPISGHVSLFWYQQALGQGPEFLTYFQNEAQLDKSGLPSDRFFAERPEGSVSTLKIQRTQQEDSAVYLCASSFRTGARYTFGSGTRLTVV.

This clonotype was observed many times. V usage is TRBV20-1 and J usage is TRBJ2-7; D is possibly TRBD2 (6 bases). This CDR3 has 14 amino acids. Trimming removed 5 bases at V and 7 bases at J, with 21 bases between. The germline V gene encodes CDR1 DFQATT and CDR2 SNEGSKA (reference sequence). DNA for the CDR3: TGCAGTGCTCTGGAGGGCCTTCCCTTTGGGGAGCAGTACTTC. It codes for CSALEGLPFGEQYF.

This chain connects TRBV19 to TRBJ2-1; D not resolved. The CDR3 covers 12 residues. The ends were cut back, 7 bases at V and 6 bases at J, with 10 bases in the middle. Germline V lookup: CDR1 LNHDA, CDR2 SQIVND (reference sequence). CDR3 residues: CASNFFGNEQFF. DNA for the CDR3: TGTGCCAGTAACTTCTTCGGCAATGAGCAGTTCTTC.

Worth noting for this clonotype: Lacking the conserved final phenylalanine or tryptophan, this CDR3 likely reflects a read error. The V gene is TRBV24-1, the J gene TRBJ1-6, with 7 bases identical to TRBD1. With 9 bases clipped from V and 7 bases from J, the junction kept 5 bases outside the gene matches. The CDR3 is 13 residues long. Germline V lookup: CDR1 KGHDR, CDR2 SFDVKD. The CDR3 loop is CATQKGANSPLHS. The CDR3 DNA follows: TGTGCCACCCAAAAGGGGGCGAATTCACCCCTCCACTCT.

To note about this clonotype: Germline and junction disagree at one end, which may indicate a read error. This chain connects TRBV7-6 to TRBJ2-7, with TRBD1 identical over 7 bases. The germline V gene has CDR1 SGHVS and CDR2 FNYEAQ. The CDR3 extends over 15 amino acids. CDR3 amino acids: CASSSTIDRAYGQYF. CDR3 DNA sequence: TGTGCCAGCAGCTCGACCATTGACAGGGCCTACGGGCAGTACTTC. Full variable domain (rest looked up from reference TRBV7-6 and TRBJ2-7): GAGVSQSPRYKVTKRGQDVALRCDPISGHVSLYWYRQALGQGPEFLTYFNYEAQQDKSGLPNDRFSAERPEGSISTLTIQRTEQRDSAMYRCASSSTIDRAYGQYFGPGTRLTVT.